This passage covers 20 T cell receptor beta chains from one sample sequenced in a study of blood T cell repertoires in COVID-19 (dated by TCRdb to the early 2020s). The receptor library was made with the immunoSEQ multiplex PCR assay. TCRdb took this table from immuneACCESS and kept in-frame rearrangements with V and J called. Such tables lack part of the clones; where checked against another copy, unresolved V genes explain under half of the gap, and the rest is unexplained. The sample profile shows approximately 94,000 clones; approximately 93% of them were found once. Roughly 1.9% of the sample goes to the ten largest clones. The sample comprised peripheral blood. These receptors originate from a man between 50 and 59 years old with active COVID-19.

The chain is built from TRBV25-1 and TRBJ1-3; 11 nucleotides match TRBD1. The CDR3 is made up of 15 amino acids. Germline trimming cut 2 bases from V and 7 bases from J; bases unmatched to any gene: 4. Germline V gene lookup returns CDR1 MGHDK and CDR2 SYGVNS. CDR3 sequence (DNA): TGTGCCAGCAGTGAAGGGACAGGGGGTAAGAACACCATATATTTT. This gives the protein CASSEGTGGKNTIYF.

This chain links TRBV2 with TRBJ1-2; D is unclear. V lost 9 bases and J 2 bases, leaving 7 bases between the germline ends. This CDR3 has 11 amino acids. Germline CDR1 SNHLY, CDR2 FYNNEI. The CDR3 is CASGRNYGYTF. CDR3 nucleotides: TGTGCCAGTGGGAGGAACTATGGCTACACCTTC.

V usage is TRBV5-1 and J usage is TRBJ2-3; D may be TRBD2 (6 bases). V was trimmed by 4 bases and J by 2 bases, leaving 8 bases between them. The CDR3 contains 13 residues. In germline, CDR1 is SGHRS, CDR2 YFSETQ. The CDR3 nucleotides are TGCGCCAGCAGCGGGGGGATCACAGATACGCAGTATTTT. It yields the protein CASSGGITDTQYF.

This chain links TRBV24-1 with TRBJ2-3; TRBD1 matches at 11 bases. The trim removed 4 bases at V and 3 bases at J, leaving 2 bases unmatched. The CDR3 runs to 15 residues. Germline V CDR1 and CDR2: KGHDR, SFDVKD. As DNA, the CDR3 is TGTGCCACCAGTGAGGGGACAGGGGGGACAGATACGCAGTATTTT. Translating gives CATSEGTGGTDTQYF.

The chain has TRBV27 and TRBJ2-7; tentatively, D is TRBD1 (6 bases). Trimming removed 10 bases at V and 0 bases at J, with 16 bases between. Germline V CDR1 and CDR2: MNHEY, SMNVEV (reference sequence). The CDR3 extends over 14 amino acids. The DNA for the CDR3 is TGTGCCACCAAAGGTCTGGGGGCCTCCTACGAGCAGTACGTC. Its protein product is CATKGLGASYEQYV.

This chain uses TRBV18 with TRBJ1-1; TRBD1 matches at 8 bases. Per the germline V gene, CDR1 is KGHSH and CDR2 is LQKENI. The CDR3 has 18 amino acids. With 3 bases clipped from V and 10 bases from J, the junction kept 22 bases outside the gene matches. The CDR3 reads CASSPSRPGTGAYPGAFF. The CDR3 coding sequence is TGTGCCAGCTCACCGAGCCGACCGGGGACAGGAGCCTACCCGGGAGCTTTCTTT.

The rearrangement joins TRBV5-1 to TRBJ2-3; D possibly corresponds to TRBD2 (7 bases). The V end lost 1 base, the J end lost 3 bases, and 15 bases lay between the germline ends. Germline V lookup: CDR1 SGHRS, CDR2 YFSETQ. CDR3 size: 16 residues. The CDR3 nucleotides read TGCGCCAGCAGCTTGATCGGGGGGCTTAGAACAGATACGCAGTATTTT. This codes for CASSLIGGLRTDTQYF.

The genes are TRBV19 and TRBJ1-2, with 10 bases lining up with TRBD1. This CDR3 has 13 residues. Trimming removed 9 bases from V and 7 bases from J; junction bases left unmatched: 8. Germline V gene data show CDR1 as LNHDA and CDR2 as SQIVND (reference sequence). The CDR3: CASGDRGFFGYTF. CDR3 DNA: TGTGCCAGCGGGGACAGGGGTTTTTTTGGCTACACCTTC.

The chain is built from TRBV7-9 and TRBJ1-4; 7 bases match TRBD1. Germline CDR1 reads SEHNR; CDR2 reads FQNEAQ (reference sequence). This CDR3 has 15 amino acids. The J segment lost 8 bases and the V segment lost 5 bases, leaving 11 bases of the junction unmatched. CDR3 loop: CASSAGHRGGEKLFF. The CDR3 region has the DNA TGTGCCAGCAGCGCAGGCCACAGGGGAGGAGAAAAACTGTTTTTT.

The V gene is TRBV18, the J gene TRBJ2-7; D may be TRBD2 (6 bases). From germline, CDR1 is KGHSH and CDR2 LQKENI. Trimming shortened V by 3 bases and J by 3 bases, and 15 bases separated the two germline ends. This CDR3 has 15 amino acids. CDR3 region: CASSPLPRDGYEQYF. The CDR3 DNA reads TGTGCCAGCTCACCGTTACCGCGGGACGGCTACGAGCAGTACTTC.

V and J are TRBV2 and TRBJ2-7; 11 nucleotides align to TRBD1. This CDR3 contains 15 residues. Germline CDR1 SNHLY, CDR2 FYNNEI. Trimming at V came to 6 bases and at J to 3 bases, leaving 7 bases not matched to a gene. The CDR3 coding sequence is TGTGCCAGCAGACCCGGGACAGGGGGTATCTACGAGCAGTACTTC. Translation: CASRPGTGGIYEQYF.

This chain links TRBV11-2 with TRBJ1-2; no definite D call. V was cut by 5 bases and J by 7 bases, with 17 bases left in between. CDR1 and CDR2 (germline): SGHAT, FQNNGV. The CDR3 runs to 14 residues. DNA of the CDR3: TGTGCCAGCAGCCCGACTATGCCCAAGGGTGGCTACACCTTC. It specifies CASSPTMPKGGYTF.

V gene TRBV10-2 combines with J gene TRBJ2-1, with D uncertain. Trimming shortened V by 6 bases and J by 0 bases, and 12 bases separated the two germline ends. The CDR3 spans 15 residues. Germline CDR1 WSHSY, CDR2 SAAADI. This chain's CDR3 is CASRRDWSSYNEQFF. DNA for the CDR3: TGCGCCAGCAGACGAGACTGGAGCTCCTACAATGAGCAGTTCTTC.

The rearrangement joins TRBV4-1 to TRBJ2-3, with D tentatively TRBD2 (6 bases). Between the trimmed V and J ends, which lost 0 bases and 2 bases, there was a span of 12 bases. The V gene's germline CDR1 is MGHRA and CDR2 YSYEKL. The CDR3 has 16 residues. CDR3 protein: CASSQERGLDTDTQYF. The CDR3 nucleotides read TGCGCCAGCAGCCAAGAGAGGGGACTGGACACAGATACGCAGTATTTT.

The chain links TRBV6-2 or TRBV6-3 to TRBJ1-5, with 7 bases matching TRBD1. V was clipped by 5 bases and J by 10 bases; unmatched bases: 14. CDR3 length: 15 amino acids. Germline assignment: CDR1 MNHEY and CDR2 SVGEGT. The CDR3 nucleotides are TGTGCCAGCAGTCCATCACAGGGGCCCCGGGGTCCCCAGCATTTT. Its protein is CASSPSQGPRGPQHF.

This chain links TRBV2 with TRBJ2-1, with D possibly being TRBD1 (7 bases). The CDR3 is 15 amino acids. V gave up 1 base and J gave up 7 bases, with 14 bases separating them. Germline CDR1 reads SNHLY; CDR2 reads FYNNEI. The CDR3 DNA sequence: TGTGCCAGCAGTGAAGAAGGGGGGACAGCGAATGAGCAGTTCTTC. Protein product: CASSEEGGTANEQFF.

This clone was counted a single time. The chain employs TRBV11-3 and TRBJ2-5, with 8 positions matching TRBD1. The CDR3 runs 16 residues. Germline loops: CDR1 SGHNT, CDR2 YENEEA. V shed 4 bases, J shed 1 base, and the junction held 8 bases outside the gene matches. The CDR3 DNA reads TGTGCCAGCAGCTCCCGACAGGGGAGCCTCCAAGAGACCCAGTACTTC. This codes for CASSSRQGSLQETQYF.

This clone turned up a few times. The genes are TRBV4-2 and TRBJ1-1; a weak D match, TRBD1 (5 bases). The CDR3 contains 13 residues. Trimming stripped 0 bases from V and 4 bases from J, with 6 bases between. Germline-derived CDR1 and CDR2 are LGHNA and YNFKEQ. The CDR3 loop reads CASSQEGGTEAFF. For the CDR3, the DNA is TGTGCCAGCAGCCAAGAGGGGGGCACTGAAGCTTTCTTT.

This rearrangement joins TRBV6-5 to TRBJ2-3, with 8 bases fitting TRBD1. The V segment lost 2 bases and the J segment 8 bases; nucleotides outside the gene matches: 9. CDR1 and CDR2 (germline): MNHEY, SVGAGI. The CDR3 extends over 15 amino acids. The CDR3 DNA follows: TGTGCCAGCAGTTACATCAGGCAGGGGGCTGGTACGCAGTATTTT. This sequence encodes CASSYIRQGAGTQYF.

The chain links TRBV24-1 to TRBJ2-3; tentatively, D is TRBD2 (7 bases). V shed 9 bases and J shed 4 bases, with 22 bases lying between them. The CDR3 has 16 amino acids. Germline V gene sequence: CDR1 KGHDR, CDR2 SFDVKD. DNA for the CDR3: TGTGCCACCCTCCAAAACCCCGGGGGGCGCCCAGATACGCAGTATTTT. This encodes CATLQNPGGRPDTQYF.